Presented here are 27 T cell receptor beta chains from one specimen sequenced in a study of T cells in narcolepsy (dated by TCRdb to 2016 to 2018). Library creation used the immunoSEQ multiplex PCR assay. TCRdb carries this immuneACCESS record with in-frame sequences only. Its versions omit some clonotypes, under half of them owing to an unresolved V gene in the studies checked, with the rest unexplained. The table for this sample lists roughly 11,000 clones; 85% to 95% of them were counted only once. Jointly, the top ten make up 1% to 1.3% of the sample. Material: CD45RA- memory CD4+ T cells from PBMCs. The sample's cell subset or site label is to be understood as: memory T cells sorted ex vivo from peripheral blood. The receptors here all came from a human donor with narcolepsy.

This sequence joins TRBV6-1 and TRBJ2-3; 13 bases agree with TRBD2. The V gene end was trimmed by 3 bases and the J gene end by 4 bases; junction bases not matched to a gene: 7. CDR1 MNHNS and CDR2 SASEGT come from the germline V gene. The CDR3 runs 17 residues. The CDR3 reads CASSDRLAGGLSDTQYF. The CDR3 bases are TGTGCCAGCAGTGATAGACTAGCGGGGGGACTATCAGATACGCAGTATTTT.

The V and J genes are TRBV7-9 and TRBJ2-3; 7 nucleotides line up with TRBD2. The V gene end was trimmed by 5 bases and the J gene end by 2 bases; junction bases not matched to a gene: 7. Germline V gene sequence: CDR1 SEHNR, CDR2 FQNEAQ (reference sequence). The CDR3 runs to 15 residues. The CDR3 loop is CASSRRDYNTDTQYF. Here the CDR3 DNA reads TGTGCCAGCAGCCGCCGGGACTACAACACAGATACGCAGTATTTT.

This chain links TRBV4-1 with TRBJ2-1, with TRBD1 matching over 8 bases. V gave up 6 bases and J gave up 5 bases; unmatched junction bases: 9. Germline CDR1 reads MGHRA; CDR2 reads YSYEKL. There are 15 residues in the CDR3. CDR3 coding DNA: TGCGCCAGCAGTCGGACCGGGACAGGCAACAATGAGCAGTTCTTC. Its translation is CASSRTGTGNNEQFF.

The V gene is TRBV18, the J gene TRBJ2-1, with TRBD2 matching over 15 bases. The CDR3 is 15 amino acids. Trimming removed 2 bases from V and 8 bases from J; junction bases left unmatched: 1. Germline V lookup: CDR1 KGHSH, CDR2 LQKENI. The chain's CDR3 is CASSPGLAGGHEQFF. The DNA for the CDR3 is TGTGCCAGCTCACCAGGACTAGCGGGGGGGCATGAGCAGTTCTTC.

The rearrangement joins TRBV5-1 to TRBJ1-5; 7 nucleotides line up with TRBD1. V trimming: 3 bases; J trimming: 4 bases; junction bases outside the gene matches: 7. The CDR3 runs 15 residues. CDR1 and CDR2 (germline): SGHRS, YFSETQ. The CDR3 is CASSWGDRPNQPQHF. DNA of the CDR3: TGCGCCAGCAGCTGGGGGGACAGACCTAATCAGCCCCAGCATTTT.

The chain links TRBV6-1 to TRBJ1-2; D ambiguous. The length of the CDR3 is 19 residues. Trimming removed 3 bases from V and 4 bases from J, with 27 bases in between. The germline CDR1 and CDR2 sequences are MNHNS and SASEGT. The CDR3 protein is CASSDRASGQTQSSYGYTF. DNA of the CDR3: TGTGCCAGCAGTGATAGGGCCTCGGGCCAGACCCAAAGCAGCTATGGCTACACCTTC.

This clone was counted a single time. Here the CDR3 DNA reads TGTGCCAGCAGCTTAGAGGGAGGTGAGCAGTTCTTC. Residues: CASSLEGGEQFF. V gene TRBV7-9 combines with J gene TRBJ2-1, with D possibly matching TRBD2 (6 bases). The CDR3 runs 12 residues. Per germline, CDR1 SEHNR and CDR2 FQNEAQ (reference sequence). V gave up 1 base and J gave up 9 bases, with 7 bases separating them.

J is TRBJ2-1 and V is TRBV5-1, with TRBD1 matching 8 bases. The CDR3 runs to 15 residues. Germline-derived CDR1 and CDR2 are SGHRS and YFSETQ. V trimming: 0 bases; J trimming: 3 bases; junction bases outside the gene matches: 2. The CDR3 loop reads CASSLEGQDYNEQFF. In nucleotides, the CDR3 is TGCGCCAGCAGCTTGGAGGGACAGGACTACAATGAGCAGTTCTTC.

V is TRBV6-5 and J is TRBJ1-1; TRBD1 might be the D (6 bases). CDR1 is MNHEY, CDR2 SVGAGI, per germline. V gave up 4 bases and J gave up 8 bases, with 11 bases separating them. This CDR3 region has 12 residues. CDR3 nucleotide sequence: TGTGCCAGCAGTTCAAGGACAGCAGAAGCTTTCTTT. Translation: CASSSRTAEAFF.

This clone is deemed large. This rearrangement joins TRBV5-1 to TRBJ1-5; 7 bases match TRBD1. Germline V CDR1 and CDR2: SGHRS, YFSETQ. The CDR3 is 15 residues long. V shed 2 bases and J 5 bases; nucleotides not matched to a gene: 7. Written as DNA, the CDR3 is TGCGCCAGCAGCTTCACAGGGGCGGCTGATCAGCCCCAGCATTTT. Translating gives CASSFTGAADQPQHF.

The CDR3 region is CASRPYFGELFF. The CDR3 DNA reads TGTGCCAGCAGACCTTATTTCGGGGAGCTGTTTTTT. The rearrangement uses TRBV25-1 and TRBJ2-2; D unclear. Germline values: CDR1 MGHDK, CDR2 SYGVNS. The CDR3 consists of 12 residues. Trimming pared 6 bases from V and 7 bases from J, leaving 9 bases between.

The chain is built from TRBV6-6 and TRBJ2-1; D uncertain. The CDR3 totals 14 residues. The germline gives CDR1 MNHNY, CDR2 SVGAGI (reference sequence). Trimming pared 0 bases from V and 14 bases from J, leaving 17 bases between. The CDR3 DNA follows: TGTGCCAGCAGTTACTCGGTGCTATCCCTTGCGAAGTTCTTC. This gives the protein CASSYSVLSLAKFF.

The chain links TRBV2 to TRBJ2-3; TRBD2 matches at 9 bases. CDR3 length: 14 residues. Germline V gene sequence: CDR1 SNHLY, CDR2 FYNNEI. V lost 4 bases, J lost 8 bases, and 7 bases stayed unmatched. DNA of the CDR3: TGTGCCAGCAGTGGGGAGGCGGGGGGGGGTACGCAGTATTTT. This gives the protein CASSGEAGGGTQYF.

The chain uses TRBV5-6 and TRBJ1-1; D perhaps matches TRBD1 (5 bases). CDR1 is SGHDT, CDR2 YYEEEE, per germline. This CDR3 is 14 amino acids long. Trimming shortened V by 1 base and J by 4 bases, and 11 bases separated the two germline ends. The CDR3 reads CASSLQGLGTEAFF. The CDR3, as DNA: TGTGCCAGCAGCTTGCAGGGTCTGGGCACTGAAGCTTTCTTT.

The chain uses TRBV5-1 and TRBJ2-1; TRBD2 matches 10 bases. The ends lost 2 bases at V and 5 bases at J; junction bases unmatched: 4. CDR1 SGHRS and CDR2 YFSETQ come from the germline V gene. This CDR3 is 15 amino acids long. The CDR3 protein is CASSFTSGTHNEQFF. In DNA, the CDR3 is TGCGCCAGCAGCTTCACTAGCGGGACCCACAATGAGCAGTTCTTC.

Only one count was recorded for this clone. V usage is TRBV6-5 and J usage is TRBJ2-5; 8 bases align to TRBD2. The last part of the DNA fits TRBJ2-7 better; the J call may be wrong. Germline values: CDR1 MNHEY, CDR2 SVGAGI. The CDR3 consists of 11 residues. The CDR3 loop reads CASSGAYEQYF. CDR3 nucleotide sequence: TGTGCCAGTAGCGGGGCCTACGAGCAGTACTTC.

The CDR3 DNA reads as TGTGCCAGCAGCTTGGGACTAGCGGGGGGAACAAGCACAGATACGCAGTATTTT. It is translated as CASSLGLAGGTSTDTQYF. The V and J genes are TRBV5-4 and TRBJ2-3; 13 bases match TRBD2. The CDR3 consists of 18 residues. With 0 bases clipped from V and 0 bases from J, the junction kept 4 bases outside the gene matches. Germline CDR1 reads SGHNT; CDR2 reads YYREEE (reference sequence).

This clone has only one observation. This sequence joins TRBV19 and TRBJ2-2; D is perhaps TRBD1 or TRBD2 (5 bases each). Germline values: CDR1 LNHDA, CDR2 SQIVND (reference sequence). Between the trimmed V and J ends, which lost 4 bases and 9 bases, there was a span of 18 bases. The CDR3 runs to 15 residues. In DNA, the CDR3 is TGTGCCAGTAGTAACGAGGGGACCAGCATCAGGGAGCTGTTTTTT. Protein sequence: CASSNEGTSIRELFF.

The gene calls are TRBV7-8 and TRBJ1-2, with unresolved D. CDR3 length: 13 residues. V lost 5 bases to trimming and J lost 2 bases, with 9 bases between them. Germline values: CDR1 SGHVS, CDR2 FQNEAQ. The CDR3 loop is CASSQPGNYGYTF. CDR3 DNA sequence: TGTGCCAGCAGCCAGCCGGGGAACTATGGCTACACCTTC.

A note on this clone: The germline gene is not matched at one end of the junction; a read error may be the cause. V and J are TRBV6-5 and TRBJ1-1, with D possibly matching TRBD1 (5 bases). The CDR3 runs 15 residues. The germline CDR1 and CDR2 sequences are MNHEY and SVGAGI. DNA for the CDR3: TGTGTCAGCAGTTACGTCGGTCAGGGTAAAACTGAAGCTTTCTTT. Protein product: CVSSYVGQGKTEAFF.

This clone was seen once. The chain recombines TRBV19 with TRBJ2-2; 9 bases are a match to TRBD1. V shed 9 bases, J shed 6 bases, and the junction held 17 bases outside the gene matches. Germline V lookup: CDR1 LNHDA, CDR2 SQIVND (reference sequence). The CDR3 has 17 amino acids. CDR3 nucleotides: TGTGCCAGCAGTCTCTCCACCGGGACAGGGACGGCCGGGGAGCTGTTTTTT. Its translation: CASSLSTGTGTAGELFF.

The J gene is TRBJ2-7, the V gene TRBV6-6; maybe TRBD2 (6 bases). V was trimmed by 5 bases and J by 0 bases, leaving 17 bases between them. The length of the CDR3 is 16 residues. Germline CDR1 and CDR2: MNHNY and SVGAGI (reference sequence). The CDR3 bases are TGTGCCAGCAGTACCCCGGGTAGCGGCTTCTCCTACGAGCAGTACTTC. Protein product: CASSTPGSGFSYEQYF.

The chain combines TRBV6-6 with TRBJ1-6, with D hard to call. The CDR3 covers 13 residues. V gave up 6 bases and J gave up 9 bases, with 12 bases separating them. Germline CDR1 is MNHNY and CDR2 is SVGAGI (reference sequence). The CDR3 sequence is CASSHLEGSPLHF. The CDR3 DNA reads as TGTGCCAGCAGCCATCTCGAGGGTTCACCCCTCCACTTT.

About this clone: Sequence at one end of the junction differs from germline and may be a read error. The genes are TRBV7-9 and TRBJ2-5; no reliable D call. The CDR3 sequence is 11 residues long. Germline V gene data show CDR1 as SEHNR and CDR2 as FQNEAQ (reference sequence). CDR3 coding DNA: TGTGCCAGCAGCCAGGCCTATTCACAGCACTTC. It encodes CASSQAYSQHF.

The chain links TRBV30 to TRBJ2-5; no clear D gene. The V end lost 4 bases, the J end lost 5 bases, and 14 bases lay between the germline ends. The CDR3 runs 13 residues. CDR1 and CDR2 (germline): GTSNPN, SVGIG (reference sequence). The CDR3 loop reads CAWTVFPGETQYF. The DNA of the CDR3 is TGTGCCTGGACCGTTTTCCCGGGCGAGACCCAGTACTTC.

The V gene is TRBV6-5, the J gene TRBJ2-7; unclear D gene. Trimming shortened V by 4 bases and J by 4 bases, and 14 bases separated the two germline ends. The CDR3 sequence is 14 residues long. Germline V gives CDR1 MNHEY, CDR2 SVGAGI. This CDR3 is CASSSSITGYEQYF. The CDR3 nucleotides read TGTGCCAGCAGTTCATCGATAACTGGGTACGAGCAGTACTTC.

The chain couples TRBV2 to TRBJ2-5; D ambiguous. V was trimmed by 8 bases and J by 2 bases, leaving 9 bases between them. The CDR3 runs 12 residues. Germline CDR1 is SNHLY and CDR2 is FYNNEI. The CDR3 loop is CASQRIQETQYF. The CDR3 coding sequence is TGTGCCAGCCAGAGGATACAAGAGACCCAGTACTTC. Full variable domain (missing parts from reference TRBV2 and TRBJ2-5): EPEVTQTPSHQVTQMGQEVILRCVPISNHLYFYWYRQILGQKVEFLVSFYNNEISEKSEIFDDQFSVERPDGSNFTLKIRSTKLEDSAMYFCASQRIQETQYFGPGTRLLVL.